These 2 T cell receptor beta chains share one sample of origin, sequenced in a study of shared clonotypes between healthy human individuals. Using immunoSEQ multiplex PCR, the repertoire was profiled, and TCRdb retains in-frame clones only, with some absent. The sample includes roughly 1,000,000 clones, approximately 78% of them seen just once. The sample taken for sequencing was memory CD4+ T cells from PBMCs. Subset reported: CD45RA-negative fraction. The receptors shown here come from a man aged 18 to 30 in good health. Some clones in this sample may be carry-over from other donors' samples.

On this clone itself: This could be a read error, since a much larger clone is one nucleotide away. The chain has TRBV13 and TRBJ2-2, with 8 nucleotides matching TRBD2. The junction had 4 bases not matched to a gene; V was cut back by 3 bases and J by 1 base. Germline lookup yields CDR1 PRHDT and CDR2 FYEKMQ (reference sequence). The CDR3 is 16 amino acids. The CDR3 here is CASSFNGRENTGELFF. The CDR3 nucleotides read TGTGCCAGCAGCTTTAACGGGAGGGAGAACACCGGGGAGCTGTTTTTT.

This chain uses TRBV29-1 with TRBJ1-3; TRBD1 matches at 8 bases. Losses at the gene ends were 6 bases for V and 2 bases for J; bases not matched to a gene: 3. Germline V gene sequence: CDR1 SQVTM, CDR2 ANQGSEA. The CDR3 totals 13 residues. Here the CDR3 reads CSVTTGAGNTIYF. CDR3 nucleotide sequence: TGCAGCGTCACGACAGGGGCTGGAAACACCATATATTTT.